Included here is one TCR beta chain sequence, with context. Its cognate antigen has yet to be identified. No much larger clone is present one base from it, and per-base qualities are unavailable. Sorting staining used anti-CD3, anti-CD4, anti-CD8 and a Vbeta20 antibody from the IOTest Beta Mark kit on a FACSAria III, with purity above 98%. Peripheral blood was collected in sodium heparin tubes, and mononuclear cells were isolated by Ficoll-Paque PLUS density gradient centrifugation. Before TCRbeta deep sequencing, the CD4+ Vbeta20+, CD4+ Vbeta20-, and CD8+ T cell fractions were FACS-sorted. This specimen comes from a study of somatic mutations in T cells in chronic GVHD (dated by TCRdb to about 2020). CDR1 and CDR2, looked up from the germline V gene (reference sequence), are MNHEY and SMNVEV. Trimming takes 2 bases off V and 7 bases off J; junction bases not matched to a gene: 6. The CDR3 spans 14 residues, from the cysteine through the phenylalanine. Of all the DNA, just the CDR3 is kept, 42 bases in frame from base 1.

Genomic DNA was isolated and then used for TCRbeta deep sequencing. TCRbeta CDR3 sequencing and initial data processing were performed with the immunoSEQ assay as a commercial service. The authors processed their data as follows. IMGT was used to annotate V, D, J genes, while reads were demultiplexed, adapter and primer sequences were stripped out, and similar clones were merged through frequency-ratio clustering. TCRdb mirrors the immuneACCESS table, restricted to in-frame sequences. Some clones are absent from its copies; in checked studies, under half trace to an unresolved V gene, and the reason for the others is unknown. The DNA gave D and trimming, while V, J and clone size come from that table. The sample includes roughly 15,000 clones, with about 80% observed a single time. About 32% of the sample comes from the top ten.

The sequence links TRBV27 to TRBJ2-7, with 9 bases in between that match TRBD1. The clonotype was recovered from a male patient in his forties or fifties with chronic graft-versus-host disease. Following a transplant, some T lymphocytes may have been derived from the graft donor. The sequenced sample consisted of Vbeta20-negative CD4+ T cells from blood. The cell subset or site label, as the study defines it: CD4+ T cells sorted as TCR Vbeta20 negative by flow cytometry. The CDR3 in this case is CASSLLQGAEEQYF. The DNA is TGTGCCAGCAGTTTACTACAGGGGGCGGAAGAGCAGTACTTC.